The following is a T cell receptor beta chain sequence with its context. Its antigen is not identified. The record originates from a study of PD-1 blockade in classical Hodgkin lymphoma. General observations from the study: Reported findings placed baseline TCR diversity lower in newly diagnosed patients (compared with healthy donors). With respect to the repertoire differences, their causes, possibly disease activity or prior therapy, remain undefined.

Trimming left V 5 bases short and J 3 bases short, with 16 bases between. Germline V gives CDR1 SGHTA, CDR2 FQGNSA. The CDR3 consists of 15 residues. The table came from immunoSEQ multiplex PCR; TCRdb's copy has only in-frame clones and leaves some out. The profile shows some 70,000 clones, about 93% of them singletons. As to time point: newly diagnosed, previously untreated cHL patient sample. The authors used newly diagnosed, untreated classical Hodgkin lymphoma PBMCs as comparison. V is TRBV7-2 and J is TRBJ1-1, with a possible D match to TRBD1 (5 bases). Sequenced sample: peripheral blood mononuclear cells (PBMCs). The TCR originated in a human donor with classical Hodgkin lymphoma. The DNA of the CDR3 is TGTGCCAGCAGCCAGCACAGGATGGGGGACACTGAAGCTTTCTTT. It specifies CASSQHRMGDTEAFF.